This T cell receptor beta chain stems from a study of CXCR3-negative and CXCR3-positive naive CD8 T cells. Looking at the study overall: The study obtained roughly 140 million TRB reads, about 1.5 +/- 0.3 million per library.

Preparation of TRB cDNA libraries relied on 5' RACE carrying UMI labels. TCRdb reworked the 5' RACE reads into one entry per CDR3 protein, no DNA. The repertoire table contains 150,000 to 180,000 distinct CDR3 sequences. Regarding this clonotype: What it binds is unknown.

The length of the CDR3 is 15 residues. Germline-derived CDR1 and CDR2 are MDHEN and SYDVKM. Points from the study as a whole: Fresh PBMCs served for most assays, and CXCR3 expression fell partially after cryopreservation. Comparison of naive cells showed more hydrophobic TRB CDR3s in CXCR3-positive than in CXCR3-negative naive cells. Memory CD8+ cells had much lower diversity, and both naive subsets had comparably high diversity. Memory cells diverged, while naive CXCR3-positive and CXCR3-negative cells had similar TRBV-TRBJ usage.

The genes are TRBV28 and TRBJ2-7; TCRdb calls TRBD1, which cannot be checked without DNA. The source of this sequence is a human donor in good health. Some clones in this sample may be carry-over from other donors' samples. Sequencing used naive CXCR3+ CD8+ T cells from blood. As to subset: CD45RO-CCR7+CD27+CD95- naive CD8+ T cells expressing CXCR3 (TNR3+). The CDR3 loop is CASSLFRGSNYEQYF.